Presented here are 25 T cell receptor beta chains from one specimen sequenced in a study of blood T cell repertoires in COVID-19. Profiled with immunoSEQ multiplex PCR; TCRdb holds only in-frame clones, not every one. This sample has fewer than 200,000 clones, with around 83% found just once. The sequencing input was peripheral blood. Every receptor here comes from a woman aged 45-60 years with COVID-19, enrolled during active disease.

The J gene is TRBJ1-1, the V gene TRBV6-6; no firm D call. V gave up 2 bases and J gave up 1 base, with 5 bases separating them. Germline CDR1 is MNHNY and CDR2 is SVGAGI (reference sequence). The CDR3 has 13 residues. CDR3 amino acids: CASSYEKNTEAFF. The DNA for the CDR3 is TGTGCCAGCAGTTACGAGAAGAACACTGAAGCTTTCTTT.

The rearrangement joins TRBV6-2 or TRBV6-3 to TRBJ2-5, with D maybe TRBD2 (6 bases). The germline V and J ends were trimmed by 0 bases and 4 bases, with 12 bases remaining between them. Per germline, CDR1 MNHEY and CDR2 SVGEGT. This CDR3 has 15 amino acids. The CDR3 loop is CASSYSAAGSETQYF. The CDR3 DNA is TGTGCCAGCAGTTACTCTGCTGCGGGGTCAGAGACCCAGTACTTC.

The chain has TRBV9 and TRBJ1-2; the match to TRBD1 covers 8 bases. This CDR3 has 14 amino acids. Germline values: CDR1 SGDLS, CDR2 YYNGEE. Unmatched junction bases numbered 6, after V lost 4 bases and J lost 4 bases. CDR3 in amino acids: CASSHETGVYGYTF. CDR3 DNA sequence: TGTGCCAGCAGCCATGAGACAGGGGTCTATGGCTACACCTTC.

The chain couples TRBV18 to TRBJ2-7, with a possible D match to TRBD1 (6 bases). Germline lookup yields CDR1 KGHSH and CDR2 LQKENI. The CDR3 runs to 16 residues. Trimming removed 4 bases at V and 0 bases at J, with 16 bases between. Here the CDR3 reads CASSQRQAKFSYEQYF. DNA of the CDR3: TGTGCCAGCTCACAAAGACAGGCCAAATTCTCCTACGAGCAGTACTTC.

The chain joins TRBV6-5 to TRBJ1-2; perhaps TRBD1 as D (5 bases). Germline CDR1 and CDR2: MNHEY and SVGAGI. V lost 5 bases and J 8 bases, leaving 18 bases between the germline ends. The CDR3 has 14 residues. CDR3: CASSPRGSLKGYTF. The DNA for the CDR3 is TGTGCCAGCAGTCCCCGGGGGAGCCTCAAGGGCTACACCTTC.

The V gene is TRBV7-9, the J gene TRBJ1-6, with no clear D. The germline V gene has CDR1 SEHNR and CDR2 FQNEAQ (reference sequence). The CDR3 covers 13 residues. Trimming pared 7 bases from V and 0 bases from J, leaving 4 bases between. The DNA of the CDR3 is TGTGCCAGCACCCTCTCCTATAATTCACCCCTCCACTTT. It specifies CASTLSYNSPLHF.

A single count supports this clone. The V and J genes are TRBV5-1 and TRBJ2-5; 7 bases agree with TRBD1. This CDR3 has 12 residues. The V segment lost 4 bases and the J segment 5 bases; nucleotides outside the gene matches: 2. The germline CDR1 and CDR2 sequences are SGHRS and YFSETQ. The CDR3 is CASSEQGETQYF. The CDR3 nucleotides read TGCGCCAGCAGCGAACAGGGGGAGACCCAGTACTTC.

This clone was observed at least ten times. The rearrangement uses TRBV6-5 and TRBJ2-7; 9 nucleotides align to TRBD2. Germline V gene lookup returns CDR1 MNHEY and CDR2 SVGAGI. Trimming removed 6 bases from V and 0 bases from J; junction bases left unmatched: 6. The CDR3 length is 15 residues. In DNA, the CDR3 is TGTGCCAGCAGCGTAGCGGGGGCCCTCTCCTACGAGCAGTACTTC. Protein sequence: CASSVAGALSYEQYF.

The chain combines TRBV3-1 (or the pseudogene TRBV3-2) with TRBJ1-4, with a possible D match to TRBD1 (5 bases). This CDR3 region has 12 residues. Trimming took off 2 bases at V and 8 bases at J, with 6 bases between the two ends. In germline, CDR1 is LGHDT, CDR2 YNNKEL (reference sequence). CDR3 sequence (DNA): TGTGCCAGCAGCCAATCAGGGGAAAAACTGTTTTTT. Its translation is CASSQSGEKLFF.

This clone was counted once. This chain connects TRBV18 to TRBJ2-7; possibly TRBD1 for D (5 bases). The CDR3 is made up of 14 amino acids. V was cut by 1 base and J by 9 bases, with 16 bases left in between. Germline loops: CDR1 KGHSH, CDR2 LQKENI. The CDR3 nucleotides are TGTGCCAGCTCACCACTCCCGTCTAGGACACCGCAGTACTTC. Protein product: CASSPLPSRTPQYF.

This sequence joins TRBV7-2 and TRBJ2-5; D possibly corresponds to TRBD2 (5 bases). The CDR3 is 13 amino acids. Deletions cut 1 base from V and 5 bases from J, with 8 bases between. In germline, CDR1 is SGHTA, CDR2 FQGNSA. CDR3 sequence (DNA): TGTGCCAGCAGCTTAGGAGGGTGGGAGACCCAGTACTTC. Its protein product is CASSLGGWETQYF.

This clone is a singleton in its sample. This rearrangement joins TRBV29-1 to TRBJ1-1, with D perhaps TRBD1 (6 bases). The CDR3 is made up of 16 amino acids. Germline values: CDR1 SQVTM, CDR2 ANQGSEA. Trimming took off 5 bases at V and 4 bases at J, with 23 bases between the two ends. In nucleotides, the CDR3 is TGCAGCGTTACCCTGGGGGGGGGCGGGGTGGTCACTGAAGCTTTCTTT. Protein sequence: CSVTLGGGGVVTEAFF.

This clone has just a few counts. The genes are TRBV11-2 and TRBJ1-2; D is undetermined. Per the germline V gene, CDR1 is SGHAT and CDR2 is FQNNGV. V lost 1 base to trimming and J lost 8 bases, with 23 bases between them. The CDR3 sequence is 17 residues long. CDR3 sequence: CASSLGSRRRRGSGYTF. The CDR3 coding sequence is TGTGCCAGCAGCTTAGGATCGAGGCGTCGGCGGGGAAGCGGCTACACCTTC.

The chain carries TRBV28 and TRBJ2-4, with 12 bases matching TRBD1. The CDR3 runs 15 residues. V lost 6 bases to trimming and J lost 8 bases; unmatched junction nucleotides: 8. Germline V CDR1 and CDR2: MDHEN, SYDVKM. The CDR3 loop reads CASRLRDRGPDIQYF. DNA of the CDR3: TGTGCCAGCAGGCTACGGGACAGGGGGCCTGACATTCAGTACTTC.

The chain recombines TRBV10-3 with TRBJ2-1, with a possible D match to TRBD2 (6 bases). The CDR3 runs to 13 residues. Germline CDR1 ENHRY, CDR2 SYGVKD. V was clipped by 5 bases and J by 5 bases, with 10 bases between them. The CDR3 DNA reads as TGTGCCATCAGTCCTCTAGCGAACAATGAGCAGTTCTTC. Translation: CAISPLANNEQFF.

The chain links TRBV11-1 to TRBJ2-3, with 11 positions matching TRBD2. The CDR3 is 16 residues long. Germline assignment: CDR1 SGHAT and CDR2 FQDESV (reference sequence). The ends lost 5 bases at V and 3 bases at J; junction bases unmatched: 7. The CDR3 spells CASSTVAGGPTDTQYF. The CDR3 DNA is TGTGCCAGCAGCACCGTAGCGGGGGGGCCTACAGATACGCAGTATTTT.

This chain's CDR3 is CASSRRGDTQYF. In DNA form, the CDR3 reads TGTGCCAGCAGTCGCCGGGGGGATACGCAGTATTTT. J is TRBJ2-3 and V is TRBV5-4; a possible D gene is TRBD2 (6 bases). This CDR3 contains 12 residues. The V gene's germline CDR1 is SGHNT and CDR2 YYREEE (reference sequence). V was shortened by 5 bases and J by 6 bases, with 10 bases between the two germline ends.

The V call is TRBV9, the J call TRBJ2-5, with TRBD1 matching over 10 bases. Germline CDR1 and CDR2: SGDLS and YYNGEE. The CDR3 spans 17 residues. The J segment lost 1 base and the V segment lost 0 bases, leaving 6 bases of the junction unmatched. The CDR3 here is CASSVEQGTGVQETQYF. The CDR3 DNA reads as TGTGCCAGCAGCGTAGAACAGGGGACAGGGGTCCAAGAGACCCAGTACTTC.

The table lists this clone with a count of one. J is TRBJ2-3 and V is TRBV10-3, with 11 positions matching TRBD2. V was clipped by 6 bases and J by 5 bases; unmatched bases: 7. The CDR3 length is 15 residues. Germline assignment: CDR1 ENHRY and CDR2 SYGVKD. The CDR3 loop is CAISGSGGAGDTQYF. The CDR3 DNA reads as TGTGCCATCAGCGGTAGCGGGGGGGCCGGAGATACGCAGTATTTT.

The chain recombines TRBV2 with TRBJ1-4; the match to TRBD1 covers 7 bases. Germline V gene data show CDR1 as SNHLY and CDR2 as FYNNEI. CDR3 length: 16 residues. V trimming: 6 bases; J trimming: 5 bases; junction bases outside the gene matches: 12. CDR3 sequence reads: CASREGQSERNEKLFF. In DNA, the CDR3 is TGTGCCAGCAGGGAGGGACAGTCGGAGAGAAATGAAAAACTGTTTTTT. The full variable domain, with the rest looked up from reference TRBV2 and TRBJ1-4, is EPEVTQTPSHQVTQMGQEVILRCVPISNHLYFYWYRQILGQKVEFLVSFYNNEISEKSEIFDDQFSVERPDGSNFTLKIRSTKLEDSAMYFCASREGQSERNEKLFFGSGTQLSVL.

The chain carries TRBV7-9 and TRBJ2-1; 16 nucleotides match TRBD2. This CDR3 is 15 amino acids long. Trimming at V came to 0 bases and at J to 15 bases, leaving 5 bases not matched to a gene. Germline CDR1 is SEHNR and CDR2 is FQNEAQ (reference sequence). CDR3: CASSLAPGLAGGRFF. As DNA, the CDR3 is TGTGCCAGCAGCTTAGCACCGGGACTAGCGGGGGGGCGGTTCTTC.

This clone occurred once. The chain couples TRBV5-1 to TRBJ2-7, with TRBD1 identical over 9 bases. This CDR3 has 15 amino acids. Germline CDR1 reads SGHRS; CDR2 reads YFSETQ. Trimming cost V 0 bases and J 1 base; bases outside gene matches: 2. The CDR3 region is CASSLGGQGSYEQYF. CDR3 DNA: TGCGCCAGCAGCTTGGGGGGACAGGGATCCTACGAGCAGTACTTC.

The V call is TRBV7-9, the J call TRBJ2-7, with a tentative D call TRBD1 (5 bases). Trimming left V 0 bases short and J 2 bases short, with 11 bases between. Germline CDR1 reads SEHNR; CDR2 reads FQNEAQ (reference sequence). The CDR3 is 15 residues long. The DNA for the CDR3 is TGTGCCAGCAGCTTAGCGGGGCAGATTCCCTACGAGCAGTACTTC. Its protein is CASSLAGQIPYEQYF. The full variable domain, in which reference TRBV7-9 and TRBJ2-7 provide the parts outside the CDR3, is DTGVSQNPRHKITKRGQNVTFRCDPISEHNRLYWYRQTLGQGPEFLTYFQNEAQLEKSRLLSDRFSAERPKGSFSTLEIQRTEQGDSAMYLCASSLAGQIPYEQYFGPGTRLTVT.

V and J are TRBV6-5 and TRBJ2-7; 8 bases align to TRBD1. Germline trimming cut 6 bases from V and 1 base from J; bases unmatched to any gene: 5. The CDR3 length is 14 residues. The germline V gene has CDR1 MNHEY and CDR2 SVGAGI. The CDR3 bases are TGTGCCAGCAGATTACAGGGGGGATCCTACGAGCAGTACTTC. It yields the protein CASRLQGGSYEQYF.

This CDR3 is CAATDLGGDTDTQYF. The DNA for the CDR3 is TGTGCCGCTACTGATCTGGGGGGGGACACAGATACGCAGTATTTT. This chain connects TRBV10-3 to TRBJ2-3, with 7 nucleotides matching TRBD2. This CDR3 has 15 amino acids. The V gene end was trimmed by 11 bases and the J gene end by 2 bases; junction bases not matched to a gene: 13. The germline V gene encodes CDR1 ENHRY and CDR2 SYGVKD.